A selection of T cell receptor beta chains follows, all from one sample in a study of blood T cells in healthy people across ages. TCRdb reanalysed the 5' RACE reads using MiXCR and keeps one entry per CDR3 protein. The table has 550,000 to 600,000 distinct CDR3 sequences, 40% to 50% seen once; the top ten hold roughly 24%. Sequencing was performed on blood. These receptors were taken from a man older than 75 in good health. Each CDR3 is given with its conserved first and last residue. Fields, in order: J gene, D gene, V gene, clone size, CDR3 DNA, CDR3 protein. D genes are given only for firm matches. The size entry is marked missing in some rows and otherwise reads once, few, many or a size class.

TRBJ2-5,-,TRBV4-1,-,TGCGCCAGCAGCCAAGAGATGACGCCCCAAGAGACCCAGTACTTC,CASSQEMTPQETQYF
TRBJ1-2,TRBD1,TRBV5-1,few,TGCGCCACCAGGCCGGGACAGGGAGAAGGAAACTATGGCTACACCTTC,CATRPGQGEGNYGYTF
TRBJ2-5,-,TRBV14,-,TGTGCCAGCAGCCAAGATCTGATACAAGAGACCCAGTACTTC,CASSQDLIQETQYF
TRBJ1-3,-,TRBV9,few,TGTGCCAGCAGCCCTGGCTCCTTTAACACCATATATTTT,CASSPGSFNTIYF
TRBJ1-2,-,TRBV27,-,TGTGCCAGCAGTTGTCAGGGAACGCGAGCCTATGGCTACACCTTC,CASSCQGTRAYGYTF
TRBJ2-3,TRBD2,TRBV7-9,-,TGTTCCAGCAGCCGAAGGACTAGCGGGTCGGATACGCAGTATTTT,CSSSRRTSGSDTQYF
TRBJ2-2,TRBD2,TRBV10-3,-,TGTGCCATCAGTGAGTCCGAGAGCGGGGGTGATACGAACACCGGGGAGCTGTTTTTT,CAISESESGGDTNTGELFF
TRBJ2-3,TRBD2,TRBV7-2,-,TGTGCCAGCAGCTTAGGGGTAGCGGGGGGCTCCGGTACGCAGTATTTT,CASSLGVAGGSGTQYF
TRBJ2-7,-,TRBV7-2,few,TGTGCCAGCAGCTTAAACTTCGGAGGGGATTCCTACGAGCAGTACTTC,CASSLNFGGDSYEQYF
TRBJ2-1,-,TRBV20-1,-,TGCAGTGCTAGAGGATCGACTCATTTGGCGGATGAGCAGTTCTTC,CSARGSTHLADEQFF
TRBJ2-3,-,TRBV24-1,once,TGTGCCACCAAACGGGAAGAGACAGATACGCAGTATTTT,CATKREETDTQYF
TRBJ1-5,TRBD1,TRBV20-1,-,TGCAGTGCTAGATCCGGGACAGCGAATCAGCCCCAGCATTTT,CSARSGTANQPQHF